This TCR beta chain was observed in a study of T-cell reconstitution after alpha-beta-depleted transplantation in children. Unique molecular identifiers were used in preparing the TCRbeta library. One entry per CDR3 protein results from TCRdb running MiXCR on the PCR reads. The sample holds hundreds of thousands of distinct CDR3 sequences; roughly 15% are singletons and the top ten take about 1.1%. This clonotype was seen a few times. This CDR3 has 14 residues. Germline assignment: CDR1 MNHEY and CDR2 SMNVEV (reference sequence). Trimming removed 5 bases from V and 11 bases from J; junction bases left unmatched: 14.

The starting material was PBMCs from the stem cell graft donor, obtained from the stem cell graft. The TCR comes from a human donor who donated a stem cell graft to a child with acute myeloid leukemia. This sequence joins TRBV27 and TRBJ1-1; 7 nucleotides line up with TRBD1. This CDR3 reads CASSPSGTAEEAFF. The CDR3 nucleotides are TGTGCCAGCAGTCCCTCGGGGACAGCCGAAGAGGCTTTCTTT.